This record covers a single T cell receptor beta chain. No antigen is known for it. The entry originates in a study of multiple sclerosis patients with progressive multifocal leukoencephalopathy. Study conclusions and caveats: It is unclear whether the findings reflect JC virus infection or general immunocompromise. Expanded clones at PML onset predated and persisted through natalizumab therapy.

The time point is: before natalizumab initiation. Before the first natalizumab infusion, T0 blood samples were taken. Using immunoSEQ multiplex PCR, the repertoire was profiled, and TCRdb retains in-frame clones only, with some absent. Of around 32,000 clones listed, nearly 95% are singletons. The source material was PBMCs. The TCR comes from a man aged 25 to 40 with multiple sclerosis.

The CDR3 nucleotides read TGTGCCAGCAGCACACAGGCTACTAACTATGGCTACACCTTC. Protein product: CASSTQATNYGYTF. V is TRBV11-3 and J is TRBJ1-2; weak D call: TRBD1 (5 bases). CDR1 SGHNT and CDR2 YENEEA come from the germline V gene. The V and J ends lost 5 bases and 0 bases respectively, with 10 bases between them. This CDR3 has 14 amino acids.